This T cell receptor (beta chain) emerged from a study of HIV-infected patients and healthy controls. This clonotype is judged medium-sized. V was clipped by 6 bases and J by 5 bases; unmatched bases: 2. The CDR3 runs 12 residues. In germline, CDR1 is MNHNY, CDR2 SVGAGI (reference sequence). cDNA was made from about 480 ng RNA using alpha and beta constant primers. Each of the alpha and beta chains got its own library through chain-specific third strand synthesis with indices. TCRdb fed the 5' RACE reads into MiXCR, producing one record per CDR3 protein. The table records about 15,000 distinct CDR3 sequences, 6% to 9% of them present only once. The repertoire came from unfractionated whole blood and reflected all unsorted peripheral T cells.

The chain combines TRBV6-6 with TRBJ2-7, with 9 bases that match TRBD1. This TCR derives from an adult in good health. Sequencing was carried out using blood. CDR3: CASRDRGHEQYF. CDR3 DNA sequence: TGTGCCAGCAGGGACAGGGGACACGAGCAGTACTTC.